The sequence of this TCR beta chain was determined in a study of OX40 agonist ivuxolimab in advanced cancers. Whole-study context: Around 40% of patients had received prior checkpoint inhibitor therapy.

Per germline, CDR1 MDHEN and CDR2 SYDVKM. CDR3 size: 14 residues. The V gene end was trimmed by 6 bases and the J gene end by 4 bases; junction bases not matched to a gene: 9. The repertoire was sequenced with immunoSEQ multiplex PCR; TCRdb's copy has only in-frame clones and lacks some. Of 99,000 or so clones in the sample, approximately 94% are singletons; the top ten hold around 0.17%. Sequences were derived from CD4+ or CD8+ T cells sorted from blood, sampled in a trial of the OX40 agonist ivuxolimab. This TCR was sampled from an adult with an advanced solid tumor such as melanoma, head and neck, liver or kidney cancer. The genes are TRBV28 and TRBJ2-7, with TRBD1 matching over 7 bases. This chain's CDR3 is CASRTGTDYYEQYF. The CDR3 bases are TGTGCCAGCAGAACCGGGACAGATTATTACGAGCAGTACTTC.